The 17 T cell receptor beta chains below all came from one sample that was sequenced in a study of cytomegalovirus exposure and HLA in healthy donors. Primers: 60 Vbeta forward and 13 Jbeta reverse. Generated by immunoSEQ multiplex PCR, the TCRdb table keeps only in-frame clones and is missing some. The sample has some 150,000 clones, more than 60% seen once. Material: PBMCs. Source of these receptors: a male donor in good health and CMV-seronegative.

CDR3 amino acids: CASSGPHWETGRSYEQYF. The CDR3 region has the DNA TGTGCCAGCAGTGGACCGCACTGGGAGACAGGGAGGTCCTACGAGCAGTACTTC. The chain carries TRBV6-1 and TRBJ2-7; possible D gene TRBD1, 7 bases. The CDR3 covers 18 residues. Deletions cut 4 bases from V and 1 base from J, with 23 bases between. Germline CDR1 is MNHNS and CDR2 is SASEGT.

V and J are TRBV11-3 and TRBJ2-3; perhaps TRBD1 as D (5 bases). The CDR3 spans 12 residues. Trimming stripped 2 bases from V and 5 bases from J, with 5 bases between. Germline V CDR1 and CDR2: SGHNT, YENEEA. The CDR3 loop is CASSLQGDTQYF. The CDR3 DNA follows: TGTGCCAGCAGCTTACAGGGAGATACGCAGTATTTT. Full variable domain (outside the CDR3, taken from reference TRBV11-3 and TRBJ2-3): EAGVVQSPRYKIIEKKQPVAFWCNPISGHNTLYWYLQNLGQGPELLIRYENEEAVDDSQLPKDRFSAERLKGVDSTLKIQPAELGDSAVYLCASSLQGDTQYFGPGTRLTVL.

The chain uses TRBV19 and TRBJ2-1; 11 bases fit TRBD2. The CDR3 loop spans 16 amino acids. Germline V gene data show CDR1 as LNHDA and CDR2 as SQIVND (reference sequence). Unmatched junction bases numbered 5, after V lost 5 bases and J lost 2 bases. The chain's CDR3 is CASSPTSGTAYNEQFF. CDR3 nucleotide sequence: TGTGCCAGTAGTCCGACTAGCGGGACCGCCTACAATGAGCAGTTCTTC. Drawing the rest from reference TRBV19 and TRBJ2-1, the complete variable domain is DGGITQSPKYLFRKEGQNVTLSCEQNLNHDAMYWYRQDPGQGLRLIYYSQIVNDFQKGDIAEGYSVSREKKESFPLTVTSAQKNPTAFYLCASSPTSGTAYNEQFFGPGTRLTVL.

This CDR3 reads CASSSTAWTGPFF. CDR3 sequence (DNA): TGTGCCAGCAGCTCCACGGCGTGGACAGGGCCTTTCTTT. The chain couples TRBV7-3 to TRBJ1-1, with 8 nucleotides matching TRBD1. The CDR3 contains 13 residues. Trimming cost V 4 bases and J 12 bases; bases outside gene matches: 10. From germline, CDR1 is SGHTA and CDR2 FQGTGA. The full variable domain, rest sourced from reference TRBV7-3 and TRBJ1-1, is GAGVSQTPSNKVTEKGKYVELRCDPISGHTALYWYRQSLGQGPEFLIYFQGTGAADDSGLPNDRFFAVRPEGSVSTLKIQRTERGDSAVYLCASSSTAWTGPFFGQGTRLTVV.

This chain joins TRBV4-2 and TRBJ2-7; 9 bases map to TRBD2. Germline assignment: CDR1 LGHNA and CDR2 YNFKEQ. The length of the CDR3 is 15 residues. V shed 1 base and J 3 bases; nucleotides not matched to a gene: 4. The CDR3 loop reads CASSQVAGVLYEQYF. Here the CDR3 DNA reads TGTGCCAGCAGCCAAGTAGCGGGGGTCCTCTACGAGCAGTACTTC.

This clone has only a few counts. The V gene is TRBV30, the J gene TRBJ1-1; 9 nucleotides match TRBD1. This CDR3 is 15 amino acids long. CDR1 is GTSNPN and CDR2 is SVGIG in the germline V gene (reference sequence). V shed 4 bases, J shed 3 bases, and the junction held 9 bases outside the gene matches. DNA for the CDR3: TGTGCCTGGATTCCGGGACAGGGTTGGCACACTGAAGCTTTCTTT. It yields the protein CAWIPGQGWHTEAFF. Full variable domain (rest looked up from reference TRBV30 and TRBJ1-1): SQTIHQWPATLVQPVGSPLSLECTVEGTSNPNLYWYRQAAGRGLQLLFYSVGIGQISSEVPQNLSASRPQDRQFILSSKKLLLSDSGFYLCAWIPGQGWHTEAFFGQGTRLTVV.

The chain uses TRBV19 and TRBJ1-4, with D uncertain. The CDR3 loop spans 13 amino acids. Germline CDR1 reads LNHDA; CDR2 reads SQIVND (reference sequence). Trimming stripped 4 bases from V and 6 bases from J, with 9 bases between. The CDR3, as DNA: TGTGCCAGTAGTAAAGCGTGGCATGAAAAACTGTTTTTT. Its protein is CASSKAWHEKLFF.

This clone was seen just once. This chain joins TRBV29-1 and TRBJ1-1, with a tentative D call TRBD1 (5 bases). The CDR3 covers 13 residues. The V gene lost 2 bases and the J gene lost 2 bases, with 9 bases spanning the gap. The germline gives CDR1 SQVTM, CDR2 ANQGSEA. The CDR3 coding sequence is TGCAGCGTTGAACGGCAGGGTAACACTGAAGCTTTCTTT. Its translation is CSVERQGNTEAFF. The full variable domain, its missing parts supplied by reference TRBV29-1 and TRBJ1-1, is SAVISQKPSRDICQRGTSLTIQCQVDSQVTMMFWYRQQPGQSLTLIATANQGSEATYESGFVIDKFPISRPNLTFSTLTVSNMSPEDSSIYLCSVERQGNTEAFFGQGTRLTVV.

The V gene is TRBV27, the J gene TRBJ2-5, with TRBD2 as a possible D gene (5 bases). Germline V gives CDR1 MNHEY, CDR2 SMNVEV (reference sequence). The CDR3 covers 11 residues. V gave up 5 bases and J gave up 12 bases, with 13 bases separating them. The CDR3 here is CASSPGSCEYF. CDR3 nucleotide sequence: TGTGCCAGCAGTCCGGGGTCTTGTGAGTACTTC.

The CDR3 nucleotides read TGCAGCGTTGAAACCACGGGGCAGGGGGGTGGTCAGACCCAGTACTTC. The encoded protein is CSVETTGQGGGQTQYF. This sequence joins TRBV29-1 and TRBJ2-5; possibly TRBD1 for D (7 bases). Germline CDR1 reads SQVTM; CDR2 reads ANQGSEA. Deletions cut 2 bases from V and 6 bases from J, with 22 bases between. The CDR3 is made up of 16 amino acids.

This chain joins TRBV19 and TRBJ2-5; 8 positions agree with TRBD2. The CDR3 extends over 14 amino acids. J lost 1 base, V lost 6 bases, and 4 bases had no gene match. Per germline, CDR1 LNHDA and CDR2 SQIVND (reference sequence). The CDR3: CASRSGGSQETQYF. Written as DNA, the CDR3 is TGTGCCAGTAGGAGCGGGGGTTCCCAAGAGACCCAGTACTTC.

V and J are TRBV29-1 and TRBJ1-5; no reliable D call. The CDR3 spans 12 residues. V was pared by 6 bases and J by 0 bases, with 6 bases between. The germline CDR1 and CDR2 sequences are SQVTM and ANQGSEA. CDR3 protein: CSVRYSNQPQHF. The CDR3, as DNA: TGCAGCGTGCGGTATAGCAATCAGCCCCAGCATTTT.

The rearrangement links TRBV5-6 to TRBJ1-5, with 7 bases matching TRBD1. This CDR3 comprises 15 residues. Germline values: CDR1 SGHDT, CDR2 YYEEEE. V shed 1 base, J shed 3 bases, and the junction held 4 bases outside the gene matches. CDR3 in amino acids: CASSLTGALNQPQHF. DNA for the CDR3: TGTGCCAGCAGCTTGACAGGGGCCCTCAATCAGCCCCAGCATTTT.

The chain uses TRBV23-1 and TRBJ2-5; D remains unclear. TRBV23-1 is annotated as an ORF whose role is uncertain. This CDR3 contains 14 residues. V was trimmed by 0 bases and J by 4 bases, leaving 9 bases between them. CDR3 sequence (DNA): TGCGCCAGCAGTCAATCGTGGCTGGCAGAGACCCAGTACTTC. Translating gives CASSQSWLAETQYF.

The count of this clone is one. The chain couples TRBV7-2 to TRBJ2-3; 7 positions match TRBD2. Germline trimming cut 5 bases from V and 0 bases from J; bases unmatched to any gene: 5. Germline V CDR1 and CDR2: SGHTA, FQGNSA. The CDR3 contains 15 residues. For the CDR3, the DNA is TGTGCCAGCAGCCGCGGACTAGACAGCACAGATACGCAGTATTTT. Translated: CASSRGLDSTDTQYF.

This chain links TRBV4-2 with TRBJ2-1; TRBD2 agrees at 11 bases. The germline V gene has CDR1 LGHNA and CDR2 YNFKEQ. The V and J ends lost 0 bases and 7 bases, in that order; junction bases with no gene match: 2. CDR3 length equals 15 residues. CDR3 DNA: TGTGCCAGCAGCCAAGAACTAGCGGGAGCGAATGAGCAGTTCTTC. Its protein product is CASSQELAGANEQFF.

This clone was counted a few times. The sample holds other DNA sequences that translate to the same CDR3. The chain joins TRBV5-1 to TRBJ1-2; TRBD1 agrees at 7 bases. The CDR3 loop spans 14 amino acids. V trimming: 0 bases; J trimming: 7 bases; junction bases outside the gene matches: 6. Germline loops: CDR1 SGHRS, CDR2 YFSETQ. The CDR3 region is CASSLGQGLGGYTF. The CDR3 bases are TGCGCCAGCAGCTTGGGACAGGGCTTGGGTGGCTACACCTTC. The variable domain in full, with the rest retrieved from reference TRBV5-1 and TRBJ1-2, is KAGVTQTPRYLIKTRGQQVTLSCSPISGHRSVSWYQQTPGQGLQFLFEYFSETQRNKGNFPGRFSGRQFSNSRSEMNVSTLELGDSALYLCASSLGQGLGGYTFGSGTRLTVV.